A single sample is the source of the 27 T cell receptor beta chains below, sequenced in a study of blood T cell repertoires in COVID-19. TCRdb's table, derived via immunoSEQ multiplex PCR, lists solely in-frame clones and lacks some. Of around 60,000 clones in the sample, about nine tenths were seen once. The sample was peripheral blood. The receptors were gathered from a human donor with active COVID-19. The donor label of this sample is uncertain.

The V call is TRBV9, the J call TRBJ1-3; weak D call: TRBD1 (5 bases). The germline CDR1 and CDR2 sequences are SGDLS and YYNGEE. The CDR3 covers 16 residues. Trimming cost V 4 bases and J 4 bases, with 18 bases left between them. The CDR3 DNA is TGTGCCAGCAGCAAACCCATGGGGGAGGGAGGAAACACCATATATTTT. Translated: CASSKPMGEGGNTIYF. Drawing the rest from reference TRBV9 and TRBJ1-3, the complete variable domain is DSGVTQTPKHLITATGQRVTLRCSPRSGDLSVYWYQQSLDQGLQFLIQYYNGEERAKGNILERFSAQQFPDLHSELNLSSLELGDSALYFCASSKPMGEGGNTIYFGEGSWLTVV.

The chain carries TRBV7-6 and TRBJ2-1; D is possibly TRBD1 (6 bases). From germline, CDR1 is SGHVS and CDR2 FNYEAQ. CDR3 length equals 13 residues. Deletions cut 5 bases from V and 8 bases from J, with 13 bases between. Here the CDR3 DNA reads TGTGCCAGCAGCCCTCGACAGGTCCATGAGCAGTTCTTC. Translating gives CASSPRQVHEQFF.

The V call is TRBV7-3, the J call TRBJ2-2; 10 bases agree with TRBD1. The V and J ends lost 2 bases and 4 bases, in that order; junction bases with no gene match: 13. The CDR3 is made up of 19 amino acids. Germline CDR1 SGHTA, CDR2 FQGTGA. CDR3 bases: TGTGCCAGCAGCTTAGGGCCGCCGGGACAGGGGAAGGGCACCGGGGAGCTGTTTTTT. This codes for CASSLGPPGQGKGTGELFF.

The CDR3, as DNA: TGCAGCGTGGACCGGGGGGGTTACGAGCAGTACTTC. Its protein is CSVDRGGYEQYF. The chain has TRBV29-1 and TRBJ2-7; 8 nucleotides align to TRBD2. Germline assignment: CDR1 SQVTM and CDR2 ANQGSEA. CDR3 length: 12 amino acids. The V segment lost 6 bases and the J segment 4 bases; nucleotides outside the gene matches: 5.

This clone was seen more than once but under ten times. This chain uses TRBV11-1 with TRBJ2-7; D is perhaps TRBD2 (5 bases). The length of the CDR3 is 15 residues. The V end was cut by 4 bases, the J end by 3 bases, with 16 bases between. The germline CDR1 and CDR2 sequences are SGHAT and FQDESV (reference sequence). The CDR3 DNA reads TGTGCCAGCAGCTCCTTGGACTCGCCAGACTACGAGCAGTACTTC. Its translation: CASSSLDSPDYEQYF.

This clone is a singleton in its sample. The chain has TRBV7-6 and TRBJ2-7, with D hard to call. This CDR3 has 15 amino acids. Looked up from germline, CDR1 is SGHVS and CDR2 is FNYEAQ. V shed 2 bases and J shed 5 bases, with 16 bases lying between them. The CDR3 region is CASSLFSRNLDEQYF. In DNA, the CDR3 is TGTGCCAGCAGCTTATTTTCCAGGAACCTCGACGAGCAGTACTTC.

This chain connects TRBV30 to TRBJ2-2; a weak D match, TRBD2 (6 bases). The V end was cut by 8 bases, the J end by 3 bases, with 16 bases between. Germline CDR1 and CDR2: GTSNPN and SVGIG (reference sequence). This CDR3 has 14 amino acids. The CDR3, as DNA: TGTGCCCGGAAGGAGGGAATGGACACCGGGGAGCTGTTTTTT. It is translated as CARKEGMDTGELFF.

The V gene is TRBV5-6, the J gene TRBJ1-1; no reliable D call. The germline CDR1 and CDR2 sequences are SGHDT and YYEEEE. V lost 7 bases to trimming and J lost 0 bases, with 13 bases between them. CDR3 size: 14 residues. CDR3 in amino acids: CASYTLAMNTEAFF. CDR3 nucleotides: TGTGCCAGCTACACCCTTGCCATGAACACTGAAGCTTTCTTT.

The V gene is TRBV11-2, the J gene TRBJ2-2, with a tentative D call TRBD2 (6 bases). Germline V gene sequence: CDR1 SGHAT, CDR2 FQNNGV. The CDR3 totals 16 residues. V lost 5 bases and J lost 5, with 18 bases in between. Here the CDR3 DNA reads TGTGCCAGCAGCCTAGGAAGGGACTGGCAGACCGGGGAGCTGTTTTTT. Amino acid sequence: CASSLGRDWQTGELFF.

V gene TRBV2 combines with J gene TRBJ2-1; D is possibly TRBD2 (6 bases). The V gene's germline CDR1 is SNHLY and CDR2 FYNNEI. V lost 4 bases and J lost 12, with 13 bases in between. The CDR3 sequence is 12 residues long. CDR3 in DNA: TGTGCCAGCAGTGCTCTCCCGGAGGGGCAGTTCTTC. It is translated as CASSALPEGQFF. Drawing the rest from reference TRBV2 and TRBJ2-1, the complete variable domain is EPEVTQTPSHQVTQMGQEVILRCVPISNHLYFYWYRQILGQKVEFLVSFYNNEISEKSEIFDDQFSVERPDGSNFTLKIRSTKLEDSAMYFCASSALPEGQFFGPGTRLTVL.

The gene calls are TRBV6-5 and TRBJ2-2; TRBD1 matches 10 bases. CDR1 is MNHEY and CDR2 is SVGAGI in the germline V gene. V lost 6 bases to trimming and J lost 6 bases; unmatched junction nucleotides: 4. This CDR3 is built from 14 residues. The CDR3 spells CASRRDRGSGELFF. CDR3 in DNA: TGTGCCAGCAGGAGGGACAGGGGTTCCGGGGAGCTGTTTTTT.

The J gene is TRBJ1-6, the V gene TRBV5-5; D gene unclear. Per the germline V gene, CDR1 is SGHKS and CDR2 is YYEKEE (reference sequence). The CDR3 has 13 residues. V lost 4 bases to trimming and J lost 15 bases, with 17 bases between them. The CDR3 loop reads CASSEPRAAVLHF. In DNA, the CDR3 is TGTGCCAGCAGCGAACCGAGGGCCGCGGTCCTCCACTTT.

The rearrangement uses TRBV5-4 and TRBJ2-3; 9 bases agree with TRBD2. The V gene's germline CDR1 is SGHNT and CDR2 YYREEE (reference sequence). This CDR3 contains 15 residues. J gave up 0 bases and V 4 bases, and 3 bases lay outside the gene matches. CDR3 DNA sequence: TGTGCCAGCAGCCCTAGCGGGACTAGCACAGATACGCAGTATTTT. It translates to CASSPSGTSTDTQYF. The full variable domain, its missing parts supplied by reference TRBV5-4 and TRBJ2-3, is ETGVTQSPTHLIKTRGQQVTLRCSSQSGHNTVSWYQQALGQGPQFIFQYYREEENGRGNFPPRFSGLQFPNYSSELNVNALELDDSALYLCASSPSGTSTDTQYFGPGTRLTVL.

This clone was seen a handful of times. The chain carries TRBV4-1 and TRBJ1-2; D might be TRBD1 (6 bases). CDR3 length: 15 residues. Germline V lookup: CDR1 MGHRA, CDR2 YSYEKL. The ends were cut back, 8 bases at V and 1 base at J, with 17 bases in the middle. The CDR3 region has the DNA TGCGCCAGCGGCGACAGGCCCTCCTATAACTATGGCTACACCTTC. Translation: CASGDRPSYNYGYTF.

This clone is a singleton in its sample. The J gene is TRBJ2-1, the V gene TRBV10-1; weak D call: TRBD2 (5 bases). The CDR3 sequence is 15 residues long. Germline CDR1 and CDR2: WNHNN and SYGVQD (reference sequence). Between the trimmed V and J ends, which lost 3 bases and 4 bases, there was a span of 13 bases. For the CDR3, the DNA is TGCGCCAGCAGTGATCAGGCTAGCTTTTACAATGAGCAGTTCTTC. Translating gives CASSDQASFYNEQFF.

The chain uses TRBV6-5 and TRBJ2-5; D possibly corresponds to TRBD2 (5 bases). The V end was cut by 6 bases, the J end by 1 base, with 15 bases between. The CDR3 contains 15 residues. Germline V CDR1 and CDR2: MNHEY, SVGAGI. As DNA, the CDR3 is TGTGCCAGCAGCCCGCGGCGGGCGTTCCAAGAGACCCAGTACTTC. Translation gives CASSPRRAFQETQYF.

The chain employs TRBV30 and TRBJ2-7; 7 bases match TRBD1. The J segment lost 6 bases and the V segment lost 5 bases, leaving 1 base of the junction unmatched. This CDR3 comprises 10 residues. Germline V lookup: CDR1 GTSNPN, CDR2 SVGIG (reference sequence). The DNA for the CDR3 is TGTGCCTGGGGGGACAGCGAGCAGTACTTC. It is translated as CAWGDSEQYF.

The chain carries TRBV7-8 and TRBJ2-2, with 14 bases identical to TRBD2. Germline CDR1 SGHVS, CDR2 FQNEAQ. Trimming took 1 base from V and 5 from J; bases not matched to a gene: 3. This CDR3 is 17 amino acids long. As DNA, the CDR3 is TGTGCCAGCAGCTTAGGGACTAGCGGGAGGTGGACCGGGGAGCTGTTTTTT. Translated, it gives CASSLGTSGRWTGELFF.

The rearrangement uses TRBV10-3 and TRBJ2-5, with 12 bases fitting TRBD1. With 2 bases clipped from V and 4 bases from J, the junction kept 5 bases outside the gene matches. Per germline, CDR1 ENHRY and CDR2 SYGVKD. CDR3 length: 16 residues. The CDR3 nucleotides read TGTGCCATCAGTGAGGCGGGACAGGGGGCTAGAGAGACCCAGTACTTC. Translating it yields CAISEAGQGARETQYF.

The chain uses TRBV6-5 and TRBJ1-2, with 10 bases fitting TRBD1. The ends lost 0 bases at V and 7 bases at J; junction bases unmatched: 5. This CDR3 region has 15 residues. Germline CDR1 and CDR2: MNHEY and SVGAGI. The DNA for the CDR3 is TGTGCCAGCAGTTACTCAGACAGGGGGCTGGGTGGCTACACCTTC. Translated: CASSYSDRGLGGYTF.

This chain joins TRBV4-1 and TRBJ2-5; TRBD1 aligns across 10 bases. The V gene's germline CDR1 is MGHRA and CDR2 YSYEKL. CDR3 length: 15 residues. The trim removed 6 bases at V and 5 bases at J, leaving 9 bases unmatched. The CDR3 nucleotides read TGCGCCAGCAGTCGTATAGGACAGGGGGAGGAGACCCAGTACTTC. Amino acids: CASSRIGQGEETQYF.

The J gene is TRBJ2-7, the V gene TRBV6-5; 9 bases map to TRBD2. Trimming removed 5 bases from V and 0 bases from J; junction bases left unmatched: 5. The CDR3 extends over 15 amino acids. Looked up from germline, CDR1 is MNHEY and CDR2 is SVGAGI. DNA of the CDR3: TGTGCCAGCAGTAGCCTAGCGGGGAGCTCCTACGAGCAGTACTTC. This translates into CASSSLAGSSYEQYF.

This clone has more than one count but fewer than ten. The chain carries TRBV5-4 and TRBJ2-7, with D unclear. The CDR3 extends over 13 amino acids. Germline assignment: CDR1 SGHNT and CDR2 YYREEE (reference sequence). The V end was cut by 1 base, the J end by 1 base, with 6 bases between. CDR3 in amino acids: CASSLFPSYEQYF. DNA of the CDR3: TGTGCCAGCAGCTTGTTCCCATCCTACGAGCAGTACTTC.

The V call is TRBV29-1, the J call TRBJ2-4, with D maybe TRBD2 (5 bases). The CDR3 spans 13 residues. Germline CDR1 and CDR2: SQVTM and ANQGSEA. Deletions cut 5 bases from V and 3 bases from J, with 11 bases between. The CDR3 DNA reads TGCAGCGTTCCGGGGTTAGTCAAAAACATTCAGTACTTC. It translates to CSVPGLVKNIQYF.

V and J are TRBV11-2 and TRBJ2-1; unclear D gene. This CDR3 contains 15 residues. Germline V gene lookup returns CDR1 SGHAT and CDR2 FQNNGV. V shed 1 base and J shed 5 bases, with 12 bases lying between them. The CDR3: CASSLGLVPNNEQFF. For the CDR3, the DNA is TGTGCCAGCAGCTTAGGGCTAGTCCCCAACAATGAGCAGTTCTTC.

CDR3 region: CATSDSGTLAKNIQYF. The CDR3 nucleotides are TGTGCCACCAGTGATTCGGGAACCTTAGCCAAAAACATTCAGTACTTC. The V call is TRBV24-1, the J call TRBJ2-4; possibly TRBD2 for D (5 bases). The germline V and J ends were trimmed by 2 bases and 0 bases, with 10 bases remaining between them. The germline V gene encodes CDR1 KGHDR and CDR2 SFDVKD. This CDR3 is built from 16 residues.

The chain is built from TRBV6-5 and TRBJ1-5; 8 bases line up with TRBD1. This CDR3 contains 14 residues. The trim removed 5 bases at V and 6 bases at J, leaving 6 bases unmatched. The germline gives CDR1 MNHEY, CDR2 SVGAGI. CDR3 sequence reads: CASSRTGRGQPQHF. The CDR3 DNA is TGTGCCAGCAGTAGGACAGGGCGGGGTCAGCCCCAGCATTTT.